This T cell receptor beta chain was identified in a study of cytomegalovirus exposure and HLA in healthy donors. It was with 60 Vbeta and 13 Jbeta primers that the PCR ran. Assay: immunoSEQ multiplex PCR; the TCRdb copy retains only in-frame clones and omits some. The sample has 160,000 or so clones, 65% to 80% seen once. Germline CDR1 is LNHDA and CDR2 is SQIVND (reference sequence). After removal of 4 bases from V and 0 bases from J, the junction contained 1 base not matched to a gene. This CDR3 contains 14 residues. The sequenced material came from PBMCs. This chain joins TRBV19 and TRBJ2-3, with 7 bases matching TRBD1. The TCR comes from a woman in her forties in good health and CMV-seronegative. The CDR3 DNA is TGTGCCAGTAGTACGGGACAGAGCACAGATACGCAGTATTTT. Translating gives CASSTGQSTDTQYF.